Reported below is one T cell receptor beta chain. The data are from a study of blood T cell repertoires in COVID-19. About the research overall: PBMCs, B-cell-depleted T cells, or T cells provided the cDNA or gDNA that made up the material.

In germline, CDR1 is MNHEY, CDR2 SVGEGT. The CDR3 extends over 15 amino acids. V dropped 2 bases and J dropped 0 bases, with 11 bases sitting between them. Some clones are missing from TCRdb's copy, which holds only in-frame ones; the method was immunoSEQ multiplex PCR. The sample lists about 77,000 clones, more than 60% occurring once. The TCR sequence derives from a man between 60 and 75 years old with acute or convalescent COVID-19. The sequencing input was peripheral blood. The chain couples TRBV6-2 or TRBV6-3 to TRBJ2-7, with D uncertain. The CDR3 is CASSYPMGHSYEQYF. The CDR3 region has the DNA TGTGCCAGCAGTTACCCCATGGGCCACTCCTACGAGCAGTACTTC.